This T cell receptor (beta chain) was obtained from a study of blood T cells in healthy people across ages. The sample, about 10 milliliters of peripheral blood, was drawn from each donor. Then a second PCR, running roughly 7 to 11 cycles, was carried out with a sample-barcoded 5' primer and a J-beta primer mix. TCRdb re-called the 5' RACE reads with MiXCR, one entry per CDR3 protein. This table has under 2,000,000 distinct CDR3 sequences, roughly 50% appearing once. With V trimmed by 8 bases and J by 5 bases, 8 bases remained unmatched. This CDR3 has 14 amino acids. Germline CDR1 and CDR2: MNHNY and SVGAGI (reference sequence). The sample holds one count of this clonotype.

What was sequenced was blood. The source of this sequence is a woman in her thirties or forties in good health. The J gene is TRBJ2-3, the V gene TRBV6-6, with TRBD2 matching 9 bases. The CDR3 spells CASVAGGSRDTQYF. CDR3 nucleotide sequence: TGTGCCAGCGTCGCGGGGGGGTCAAGAGATACGCAGTATTTT.